This T cell receptor beta chain appears in the sequencing data of a study of blood T cells in healthy people across ages. Whole-study results and caveats: It was not possible, with unsorted PBMCs, to conclusively compare naive and antigen-experienced cells. While age rose, TCR beta diversity per million T cells dropped in a roughly linear way.

This CDR3 comprises 14 residues. Germline assignment: CDR1 SEHNR and CDR2 FQNEAQ (reference sequence). V was clipped by 6 bases and J by 7 bases; unmatched bases: 11. The authors ran a second PCR of about 7 to 11 cycles using a sample-barcoded 5' primer and a J-beta primer mix. TCRdb recomputed calls from the 5' RACE reads with MiXCR, one row per CDR3 protein. The sample lists some 1,500,000 distinct CDR3 sequences; about 45% were seen once. This clonotype has a handful of counts. The antigen remains undetermined. The chain has TRBV7-9 and TRBJ1-2, with 7 bases lining up with TRBD1. The TCR was taken from a woman under 30 in good health. Specimen: blood. For the CDR3, the DNA is TGTGCCAGCAGGCCTGGTACAGGGGTATGTGGCTACACCTTC. Protein product: CASRPGTGVCGYTF.